These 30 T cell receptor beta chains were all obtained from the same sample, sequenced in a study of cytomegalovirus exposure and HLA in healthy donors. Primers included in the PCR were 60 Vbeta and 13 Jbeta primers. Some clones are missing from TCRdb's copy, which holds only in-frame ones; the method was immunoSEQ multiplex PCR. Of 60,000 to 65,000 clones in the sample, approximately 89% were seen once. Sequencing used PBMCs. The receptors come from a man aged 18 to 30 in good health and CMV-seronegative.

This clone has a single count. The chain is built from TRBV18 and TRBJ2-1; 13 bases align to TRBD2. Germline V gene lookup returns CDR1 KGHSH and CDR2 LQKENI. This CDR3 contains 15 residues. With V trimmed by 0 bases and J by 9 bases, 2 bases remained unmatched. DNA for the CDR3: TGTGCCAGCTCACCACCGGGACTAGCGGGAATTGAGCAGTTCTTC. Translation: CASSPPGLAGIEQFF.

V gene TRBV2 combines with J gene TRBJ2-4; possible D gene TRBD2, 6 bases. Per the germline V gene, CDR1 is SNHLY and CDR2 is FYNNEI. The V and J ends lost 5 bases and 2 bases respectively, with 10 bases between them. CDR3 length equals 14 residues. CDR3 in amino acids: CASSPRGTKNIQYF. The DNA for the CDR3 is TGTGCCAGCAGTCCCCGGGGGACCAAAAACATTCAGTACTTC.

This clone was counted between two and nine times. The chain combines TRBV30 with TRBJ1-1; TRBD1 agrees at 7 bases. This CDR3 is built from 13 residues. V lost 1 base and J lost 6; bases outside the gene matches: 5. Germline CDR1 is GTSNPN and CDR2 is SVGIG (reference sequence). CDR3 sequence (DNA): TGTGCCTGGAGTGACAGGGGTTACCCTGAAGCTTTCTTT. Amino acids: CAWSDRGYPEAFF.

This clone was observed once. The V and J genes are TRBV6-5 and TRBJ1-1; 9 nucleotides line up with TRBD1. The germline gives CDR1 MNHEY, CDR2 SVGAGI. The J segment lost 4 bases and the V segment lost 0 bases, leaving 0 bases of the junction unmatched. The CDR3 spans 14 residues. CDR3 amino acids: CASSYSDRGTEAFF. The CDR3 coding sequence is TGTGCCAGCAGTTACTCGGACAGGGGCACTGAAGCTTTCTTT.

V is TRBV5-4 and J is TRBJ2-3; 7 bases match TRBD2. Looked up from germline, CDR1 is SGHNT and CDR2 is YYREEE (reference sequence). This CDR3 has 14 amino acids. The V and J ends lost 7 bases and 10 bases, in that order; junction bases with no gene match: 15. The CDR3 nucleotides read TGTGCCAGCCGTGCGGGGGATACTCCAGACGCGCAGTATTTT. Translation gives CASRAGDTPDAQYF. Based on the CDR3 plus reference TRBV5-4 and TRBJ2-3, the full variable domain is ETGVTQSPTHLIKTRGQQVTLRCSSQSGHNTVSWYQQALGQGPQFIFQYYREEENGRGNFPPRFSGLQFPNYSSELNVNALELDDSALYLCASRAGDTPDAQYFGPGTRLTVL.

The chain links TRBV28 to TRBJ1-6; D is unresolved. V was clipped by 7 bases and J by 7 bases, with 8 bases between them. Germline V gene lookup returns CDR1 MDHEN and CDR2 SYDVKM. This CDR3 is 12 amino acids long. The CDR3 is CASNGGNSPLHF. The CDR3 DNA is TGTGCCAGCAACGGAGGGAATTCACCCCTCCACTTT.

The V gene is TRBV6-5, the J gene TRBJ2-1; TRBD1 matches at 11 bases. This CDR3 comprises 15 residues. V lost 4 bases, J lost 8 bases, and 7 bases stayed unmatched. Germline CDR1 is MNHEY and CDR2 is SVGAGI. Here the CDR3 DNA reads TGTGCCAGCAGTTCACCGGGACAGGGGGGCTATGAGCAGTTCTTC. This gives the protein CASSSPGQGGYEQFF.

The chain has TRBV2 and TRBJ1-5, with TRBD1 matching over 11 bases. The CDR3 runs to 18 residues. The J segment lost 4 bases and the V segment lost 5 bases, leaving 13 bases of the junction unmatched. Germline V gene lookup returns CDR1 SNHLY and CDR2 FYNNEI. CDR3 in DNA: TGTGCCAGCAGTTCGGGACAGGGGGGACGTTCGGGAAATCAGCCCCAGCATTTT. Translation: CASSSGQGGRSGNQPQHF.

The rearrangement joins TRBV25-1 to TRBJ1-1; no clear D. The V gene's germline CDR1 is MGHDK and CDR2 SYGVNS. The CDR3 totals 12 residues. Deletions cut 3 bases from V and 3 bases from J, with 5 bases between. Here the CDR3 reads CASSDSYTEAFF. The DNA for the CDR3 is TGTGCCAGCAGTGATTCGTACACTGAAGCTTTCTTT.

The chain is built from TRBV6-5 and TRBJ1-5; 10 nucleotides match TRBD1. The CDR3 is made up of 16 amino acids. Germline CDR1 reads MNHEY; CDR2 reads SVGAGI. Losses at the gene ends were 4 bases for V and 2 bases for J; bases not matched to a gene: 5. CDR3 coding DNA: TGTGCCAGCAGTTCCGGGACAGGGGAGGGCAATCAGCCCCAGCATTTT. Translation: CASSSGTGEGNQPQHF.

V and J are TRBV6-1 and TRBJ2-3; a weak D match, TRBD2 (5 bases). V lost 8 bases, J lost 4 bases, and 13 bases lay in between. There are 13 residues in the CDR3. Per germline, CDR1 MNHNS and CDR2 SASEGT. The CDR3 region has the DNA TGTGCCAGCTCCGAGCGGTTGGCAGATACGCAGTATTTT. It codes for CASSERLADTQYF.

The chain combines TRBV18 with TRBJ1-1; D is possibly TRBD1 (6 bases). V lost 5 bases and J 5 bases, leaving 18 bases between the germline ends. Germline loops: CDR1 KGHSH, CDR2 LQKENI. This CDR3 contains 15 residues. CDR3 bases: TGTGCCAGCTCAATAGCACCCGGGGGGCAGACTGAAGCTTTCTTT. This translates into CASSIAPGGQTEAFF.

The V and J genes are TRBV19 and TRBJ2-1; D is unclear. V shed 5 bases and J shed 0 bases, with 5 bases lying between them. CDR1 LNHDA and CDR2 SQIVND come from the germline V gene (reference sequence). This CDR3 is built from 13 residues. This CDR3 is CASSRNSYNEQFF. The CDR3 DNA sequence: TGTGCCAGTAGTCGTAACTCCTACAATGAGCAGTTCTTC.

The gene calls are TRBV29-1 and TRBJ2-7; 7 bases line up with TRBD2. The CDR3 extends over 15 amino acids. The J segment lost 6 bases and the V segment lost 6 bases, leaving 17 bases of the junction unmatched. The germline gives CDR1 SQVTM, CDR2 ANQGSEA. DNA for the CDR3: TGCAGCGTCGCAGCGGGAACGGACATAAGGAGCGAGCAGTACTTC. Protein product: CSVAAGTDIRSEQYF.

The gene calls are TRBV7-9 and TRBJ2-5, with 8 bases aligning to TRBD1. J gave up 2 bases and V 1 base, and 3 bases lay outside the gene matches. The CDR3 length is 15 residues. The germline gives CDR1 SEHNR, CDR2 FQNEAQ (reference sequence). For the CDR3, the DNA is TGTGCCAGCAGCTTAGTTAGGACAGGGCAAGAGACCCAGTACTTC. Its protein is CASSLVRTGQETQYF.

The chain joins TRBV7-8 to TRBJ1-1; no firm D call. This CDR3 is 13 amino acids long. With 1 base removed from V and 4 bases from J, the gap between germline ends came to 7 bases. Germline V gives CDR1 SGHVS, CDR2 FQNEAQ. CDR3 sequence: CASSLVGRTEAFF. CDR3 nucleotides: TGTGCCAGCAGCTTAGTTGGGCGCACTGAAGCTTTCTTT.

The V call is TRBV2, the J call TRBJ1-5; 7 bases map to TRBD1. Losses at the gene ends were 1 base for V and 7 bases for J; bases not matched to a gene: 7. This CDR3 region has 15 residues. CDR1 and CDR2 from the germline V gene are SNHLY and FYNNEI. This CDR3 is CASSEGRGTRQPQHF. In DNA, the CDR3 is TGTGCCAGCAGTGAAGGCAGGGGGACGCGGCAGCCCCAGCATTTT.

The rearrangement uses TRBV5-4 and TRBJ2-3; 7 nucleotides align to TRBD1. V trimming: 4 bases; J trimming: 2 bases; junction bases outside the gene matches: 10. Germline V gene lookup returns CDR1 SGHNT and CDR2 YYREEE (reference sequence). This CDR3 has 16 amino acids. For the CDR3, the DNA is TGTGCCAGCAGCCAGGGACAGAACCCTTCCACAGATACGCAGTATTTT. It translates to CASSQGQNPSTDTQYF.

The V gene is TRBV14, the J gene TRBJ2-2; possible D gene TRBD2, 5 bases. This CDR3 contains 14 residues. CDR1 is SGHDN and CDR2 is FVKESK in the germline V gene. Trimming pared 0 bases from V and 6 bases from J, leaving 8 bases between. DNA for the CDR3: TGTGCCAGCAGCCAAGATAGAGGGTCCGGGGAGCTGTTTTTT. As protein: CASSQDRGSGELFF.

The CDR3 nucleotides are TGTGCCAGCAAGAGGGACAGCCGCACAGATACGCAGTATTTT. This sequence encodes CASKRDSRTDTQYF. The chain combines TRBV6-5 with TRBJ2-3, with TRBD1 matching over 7 bases. The CDR3 runs 14 residues. V shed 7 bases and J 1 base; nucleotides not matched to a gene: 5. Germline CDR1 is MNHEY and CDR2 is SVGAGI.

The V and J genes are TRBV4-1 and TRBJ2-1; D not certain. The germline CDR1 and CDR2 sequences are MGHRA and YSYEKL. Trimming left V 4 bases short and J 3 bases short, with 7 bases between. CDR3 length: 13 amino acids. Written as DNA, the CDR3 is TGCGCCAGCAGCCCCCCAGGCTACAATGAGCAGTTCTTC. Protein sequence: CASSPPGYNEQFF.

This chain uses TRBV18 with TRBJ1-5; D is unclear. Germline assignment: CDR1 KGHSH and CDR2 LQKENI. The CDR3 extends over 14 amino acids. The ends were cut back, 2 bases at V and 1 base at J, with 6 bases in the middle. The CDR3 nucleotides are TGTGCCAGCTCACCAGGGCCGAGCAATCAGCCCCAGCATTTT. This translates into CASSPGPSNQPQHF. The full variable domain, its missing parts supplied by reference TRBV18 and TRBJ1-5, is NAGVMQNPRHLVRRRGQEARLRCSPMKGHSHVYWYRQLPEEGLKFMVYLQKENIIDESGMPKERFSAEFPKEGPSILRIQQVVRGDSAAYFCASSPGPSNQPQHFGDGTRLSIL.

The rearrangement links TRBV28 to TRBJ1-6; possible D gene TRBD1, 6 bases. CDR1 MDHEN and CDR2 SYDVKM come from the germline V gene. This CDR3 has 15 amino acids. Between the trimmed V and J ends, which lost 5 bases and 7 bases, there was a span of 15 bases. The CDR3 spells CASSPLGARNSPLHF. In DNA, the CDR3 is TGTGCCAGCAGTCCGCTGGGGGCGCGGAATTCACCCCTCCACTTT.

This sequence joins TRBV27 and TRBJ2-5; 14 bases match TRBD2. The V gene's germline CDR1 is MNHEY and CDR2 SMNVEV (reference sequence). The CDR3 is 20 residues long. The V segment lost 6 bases and the J segment 2 bases; nucleotides outside the gene matches: 17. This CDR3 is CASSMGLAGAPGILQETQYF. In DNA form, the CDR3 reads TGTGCCAGCAGCATGGGACTAGCGGGGGCACCCGGAATTCTACAAGAGACCCAGTACTTC.

The rearrangement joins TRBV5-4 to TRBJ1-1, with D unresolved. This CDR3 spans 14 amino acids. Trimming cost V 0 bases and J 5 bases, with 11 bases left between them. Germline CDR1 and CDR2: SGHNT and YYREEE (reference sequence). CDR3 DNA: TGTGCCAGCAGCTTGGCCGGGGTTGGGACTGAAGCTTTCTTT. Its protein product is CASSLAGVGTEAFF.

The V call is TRBV6-5, the J call TRBJ1-1; D is possibly TRBD1 (6 bases). CDR1 MNHEY and CDR2 SVGAGI come from the germline V gene. V was clipped by 8 bases and J by 3 bases, with 13 bases between them. The CDR3 runs to 13 residues. The DNA of the CDR3 is TGTGCCAGCGGCAGGGGTAGGGACACTGAAGCTTTCTTT. Translated, it gives CASGRGRDTEAFF.

This clone is a singleton in its sample. The gene calls are TRBV2 and TRBJ2-7; a weak D match, TRBD1 (6 bases). Germline CDR1 and CDR2: SNHLY and FYNNEI. CDR3 length equals 15 residues. Trimming removed 5 bases at V and 3 bases at J, with 17 bases between. The CDR3 loop reads CASSPTYTGIYEQYF. DNA for the CDR3: TGTGCCAGCAGTCCCACCTACACAGGGATCTACGAGCAGTACTTC.

The chain uses TRBV11-3 and TRBJ1-6; D is unclear. This CDR3 comprises 12 residues. The germline V and J ends were trimmed by 2 bases and 10 bases, with 6 bases remaining between them. CDR1 SGHNT and CDR2 YENEEA come from the germline V gene. This CDR3 is CASSLSGSPLHF. DNA for the CDR3: TGTGCCAGCAGCTTATCCGGGTCACCCCTCCACTTT.

The CDR3: CASSRGGHTEAFF. The DNA of the CDR3 is TGTGCCAGCAGCCGAGGGGGCCACACTGAAGCTTTCTTT. V usage is TRBV13 and J usage is TRBJ1-1; 7 bases line up with TRBD1. Germline V CDR1 and CDR2: PRHDT, FYEKMQ (reference sequence). The CDR3 spans 13 residues. The ends lost 5 bases at V and 3 bases at J; junction bases unmatched: 3.

The V gene is TRBV12-5, the J gene TRBJ2-1, with D unresolved. Germline values: CDR1 LGHNT, CDR2 FRNRAP. This CDR3 comprises 13 residues. V was shortened by 1 base and J by 5 bases, with 6 bases between the two germline ends. In DNA form, the CDR3 reads TGTGCTAGTGGTTTGGACAGAAACAATGAGCAGTTCTTC. This gives the protein CASGLDRNNEQFF.